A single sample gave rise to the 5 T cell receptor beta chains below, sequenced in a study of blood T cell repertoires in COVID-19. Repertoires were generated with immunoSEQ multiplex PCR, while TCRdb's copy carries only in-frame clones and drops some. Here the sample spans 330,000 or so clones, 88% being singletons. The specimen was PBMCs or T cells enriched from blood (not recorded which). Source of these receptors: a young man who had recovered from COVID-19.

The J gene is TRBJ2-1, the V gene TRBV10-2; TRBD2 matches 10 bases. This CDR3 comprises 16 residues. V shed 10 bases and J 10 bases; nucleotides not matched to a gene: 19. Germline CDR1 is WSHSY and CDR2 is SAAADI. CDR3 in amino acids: CATDSGKRGGLGEQFF. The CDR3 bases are TGCGCCACCGACTCAGGCAAGCGGGGGGGCCTGGGGGAGCAGTTCTTC.

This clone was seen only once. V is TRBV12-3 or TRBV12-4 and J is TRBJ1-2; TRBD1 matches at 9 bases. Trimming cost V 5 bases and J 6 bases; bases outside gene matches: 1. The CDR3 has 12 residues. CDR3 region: CASSGTGHGYTF. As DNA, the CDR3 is TGTGCCAGCAGTGGGACAGGGCATGGCTACACCTTC.

In DNA form, the CDR3 reads TGTGCCAGCAGCCGCACCGGGACAGGGGTCTTGTTGGGCTACACCTTC. Translated, it gives CASSRTGTGVLLGYTF. The rearrangement links TRBV14 to TRBJ1-2; 10 bases agree with TRBD1. The CDR3 length is 16 residues. The V and J ends lost 4 bases and 8 bases, in that order; junction bases with no gene match: 13. The germline V gene has CDR1 SGHDN and CDR2 FVKESK.

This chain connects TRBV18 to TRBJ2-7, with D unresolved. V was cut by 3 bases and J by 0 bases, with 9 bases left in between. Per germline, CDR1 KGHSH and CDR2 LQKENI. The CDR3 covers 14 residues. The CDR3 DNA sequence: TGTGCCAGCTCACCGAACCTAGACTCCTACGAGCAGTACTTC. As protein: CASSPNLDSYEQYF.

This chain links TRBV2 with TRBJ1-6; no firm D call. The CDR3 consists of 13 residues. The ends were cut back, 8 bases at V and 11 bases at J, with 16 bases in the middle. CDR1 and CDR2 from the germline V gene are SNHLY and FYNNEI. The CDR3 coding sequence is TGTGCCAGCGCTCGGAGCTTCGGTCCACCCCTCCACTTT. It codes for CASARSFGPPLHF. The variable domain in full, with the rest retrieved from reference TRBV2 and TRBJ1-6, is EPEVTQTPSHQVTQMGQEVILRCVPISNHLYFYWYRQILGQKVEFLVSFYNNEISEKSEIFDDQFSVERPDGSNFTLKIRSTKLEDSAMYFCASARSFGPPLHFGNGTRLTVT.